This T cell receptor beta chain was sequenced in a study of long-term antiretroviral therapy in people with HIV. Study context: Specimens dating back about a decade before the 2015 immediate-ART recommendation are the oldest included.

Details on this clone: Its matching antigen is unknown.

Study observations and caveats: Clonal expansions arising prior to ART prevailed in the repertoire at every time point.

The assay, immunoSEQ v3.0, was run at survey level. Produced via immunoSEQ multiplex PCR; TCRdb's table is partial and in-frame only. This sample has tens of thousands of clones, with more than 80% found just once. The receptor was derived from a middle-aged man with HIV. The material sequenced was unsorted PBMCs, taken 0.5 years before starting antiretroviral therapy.

CDR3 loop: CASSPPLGATNEKLFF. CDR3 coding DNA: TGCGCCAGCAGCCCTCCTTTGGGAGCAACTAATGAAAAACTGTTTTTT. The V and J genes are TRBV5-1 and TRBJ1-4; D uncertain. V lost 4 bases to trimming and J lost 0 bases, with 13 bases between them. From germline, CDR1 is SGHRS and CDR2 YFSETQ. There are 16 residues in the CDR3. Using reference TRBV5-1 and TRBJ1-4 for the parts outside the CDR3, the full variable domain is KAGVTQTPRYLIKTRGQQVTLSCSPISGHRSVSWYQQTPGQGLQFLFEYFSETQRNKGNFPGRFSGRQFSNSRSEMNVSTLELGDSALYLCASSPPLGATNEKLFFGSGTQLSVL.